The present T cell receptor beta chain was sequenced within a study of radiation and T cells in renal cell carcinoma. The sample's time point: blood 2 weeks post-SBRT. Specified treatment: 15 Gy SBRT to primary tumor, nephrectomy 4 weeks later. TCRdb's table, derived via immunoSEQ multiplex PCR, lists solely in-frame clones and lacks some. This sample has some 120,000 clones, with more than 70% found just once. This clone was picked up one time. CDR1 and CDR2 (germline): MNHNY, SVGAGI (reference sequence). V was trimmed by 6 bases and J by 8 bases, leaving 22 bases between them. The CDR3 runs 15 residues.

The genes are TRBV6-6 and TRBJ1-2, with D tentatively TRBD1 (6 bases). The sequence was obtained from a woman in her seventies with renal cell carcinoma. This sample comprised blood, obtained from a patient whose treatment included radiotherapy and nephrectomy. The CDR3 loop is CASSRLAGALVGYTF. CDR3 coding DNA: TGTGCCAGCAGCCGCCTGGCAGGGGCTTTGGTGGGCTACACCTTC.